This T cell receptor beta chain was sequenced in a study of blood T cell repertoires in COVID-19. Whole-study context: PBMCs, B-cell-depleted T cells, or T cells were the source of the cDNA or gDNA that made up the material.

This table comes from immunoSEQ multiplex PCR, and its TCRdb copy is limited to in-frame clones, with some not included. The sample has 30,000 to 40,000 clones, around 86% seen once. The TCR sequence derives from a woman aged 55 to 70 with active COVID-19. The sequencing sample was made of peripheral blood.

The CDR3 protein is CASSPGQGRADTQYF. In DNA, the CDR3 is TGTGCCAGCAGTCCCGGACAGGGCAGAGCAGATACGCAGTATTTT. The chain couples TRBV6-2 or TRBV6-3 to TRBJ2-3; the match to TRBD1 covers 8 bases. The CDR3 sequence is 15 residues long. Germline trimming cut 5 bases from V and 4 bases from J; bases unmatched to any gene: 8. Germline CDR1 is MNHEY and CDR2 is SVGEGT.